One sample yielded the 15 T cell receptor beta chains listed below, sequenced in a study of T-cell memory formation after mild COVID-19. Each CDR3 protein is one row after TCRdb ran MiXCR on the 5' RACE reads. The data hold fewer than 550,000 distinct CDR3 sequences, with 15% to 20% observed a single time. Sample: PBMCs or a T cell subset sorted from them (not recorded which). The receptors were sampled from an adult woman who had mild COVID-19 (a few samples of this study predate the infection). Cell type and time point are not known.

This clonotype was seen more than once but under ten times. V and J are TRBV9 and TRBJ2-3, with 7 bases matching TRBD1. This CDR3 spans 16 amino acids. Germline CDR1 is SGDLS and CDR2 is YYNGEE. Germline trimming cut 3 bases from V and 0 bases from J; bases unmatched to any gene: 7. The CDR3 bases are TGTGCCAGCAGCGCCCTACAGGGGCCGAGCACAGATACGCAGTATTTT. Residues: CASSALQGPSTDTQYF.

The rearrangement links TRBV24-1 to TRBJ2-1; 13 bases are shared with TRBD2. V shed 6 bases and J 5 bases; nucleotides not matched to a gene: 3. CDR3 size: 15 residues. Germline V gene data show CDR1 as KGHDR and CDR2 as SFDVKD. The CDR3 nucleotides read TGTGCCACCAGTTCCGGGACTAGCGGGAACAATGAGCAGTTCTTC. It is translated as CATSSGTSGNNEQFF.

V usage is TRBV7-2 and J usage is TRBJ2-2; D is undetermined. Germline V gene data show CDR1 as SGHTA and CDR2 as FQGNSA. CDR3 length: 17 amino acids. V was clipped by 2 bases and J by 4 bases, with 17 bases between them. The CDR3 is CASSLIRKIMSTGELFF. For the CDR3, the DNA is TGTGCCAGCAGCTTAATTCGCAAGATAATGAGCACCGGGGAGCTGTTTTTT. The full variable domain, in which reference TRBV7-2 and TRBJ2-2 provide the parts outside the CDR3, is GAGVSQSPSNKVTEKGKDVELRCDPISGHTALYWYRQSLGQGLEFLIYFQGNSAPDKSGLPSDRFSAERTGGSVSTLTIQRTQQEDSAVYLCASSLIRKIMSTGELFFGEGSRLTVL.

A few counts support this clonotype. The chain uses TRBV27 and TRBJ1-4; D is possibly TRBD1 (5 bases). V lost 6 bases and J lost 8, with 19 bases in between. The CDR3 is 15 residues long. Germline values: CDR1 MNHEY, CDR2 SMNVEV (reference sequence). CDR3 in DNA: TGTGCCAGCAGGCGTTCACGCGGGGCGGGGGAAAAACTGTTTTTT. Encoded protein: CASRRSRGAGEKLFF.

This clonotype was observed a few times. The chain has TRBV12-3 or TRBV12-4 and TRBJ1-4; D not certain. The CDR3 length is 12 residues. V was cut by 4 bases and J by 6 bases, with 6 bases left in between. The CDR3, as DNA: TGTGCCAGCAGTTCTTATGATGAAAAACTGTTTTTT. As protein: CASSSYDEKLFF.

V gene TRBV2 combines with J gene TRBJ2-5; 10 nucleotides match TRBD2. Germline lookup yields CDR1 SNHLY and CDR2 FYNNEI. J was trimmed by 4 bases and V by 7 bases; bases with no gene match: 6. The CDR3 is 14 amino acids. The CDR3 is CASNPRTSGETQYF. CDR3 coding DNA: TGTGCCAGCAACCCCAGGACTAGCGGAGAGACCCAGTACTTC.

The CDR3 spells CATSDSPTVSNYGYTF. CDR3 in DNA: TGTGCCACCAGTGATTCCCCGACAGTTAGCAACTATGGCTACACCTTC. This chain joins TRBV24-1 and TRBJ1-2; D might be TRBD1 (5 bases). V was shortened by 2 bases and J by 2 bases, with 14 bases between the two germline ends. In germline, CDR1 is KGHDR, CDR2 SFDVKD. The CDR3 sequence is 16 residues long.

This clonotype has ten or more counts. The chain combines TRBV10-3 with TRBJ2-5; D possibly uses TRBD1 or TRBD2 (5 bases each). V shed 6 bases and J shed 6 bases, with 26 bases lying between them. CDR1 and CDR2 from the germline V gene are ENHRY and SYGVKD. This CDR3 contains 17 residues. Here the CDR3 reads CAIRRASERHGTQTQYF. As DNA, the CDR3 is TGTGCCATCAGGCGGGCCTCGGAGCGGCATGGGACGCAGACCCAGTACTTC.

The gene calls are TRBV5-5 and TRBJ2-3, with a tentative D call TRBD2 (6 bases). The CDR3 has 16 residues. Germline CDR1 is SGHKS and CDR2 is YYEKEE (reference sequence). V lost 5 bases and J lost 0, with 16 bases in between. The CDR3 here is CASRRDLHPSTDTQYF. CDR3 nucleotide sequence: TGTGCCAGCAGGCGGGACCTGCATCCTAGCACAGATACGCAGTATTTT.

This clonotype was detected a few times. The chain carries TRBV6-2 or TRBV6-3 and TRBJ2-3, with 7 bases lining up with TRBD2. The junction had 8 bases not matched to a gene; V was cut back by 3 bases and J by 2 bases. Germline values: CDR1 MNHEY, CDR2 SVGEGT. The CDR3 runs 16 residues. The CDR3, as DNA: TGTGCCAGCAGTTATTTAGGTGGGGGGGACACAGATACGCAGTATTTT. Protein: CASSYLGGGDTDTQYF.

This clonotype was detected only a few times. The V call is TRBV5-1, the J call TRBJ2-3, with unresolved D. V dropped 4 bases and J dropped 2 bases, with 8 bases sitting between them. The CDR3 is 13 residues long. Per the germline V gene, CDR1 is SGHRS and CDR2 is YFSETQ. The CDR3: CASSTLPTDTQYF. CDR3 sequence (DNA): TGCGCCAGCAGCACCCTTCCCACAGATACGCAGTATTTT.

In DNA form, the CDR3 reads TGTGCCAGCAGCTTAGTTTCAGGGGGTGGCTACACCTTC. Residues: CASSLVSGGGYTF. The V and J genes are TRBV11-2 and TRBJ1-2, with 7 bases matching TRBD1. The CDR3 runs 13 residues. Trimming removed 1 base from V and 7 bases from J; junction bases left unmatched: 3. Germline V lookup: CDR1 SGHAT, CDR2 FQNNGV.

This clonotype has at least ten counts. This chain joins TRBV6-2 or TRBV6-3 and TRBJ1-1; a weak D match, TRBD1 (5 bases). CDR1 and CDR2 from the germline V gene are MNHEY and SVGEGT. The V and J ends lost 6 bases and 4 bases respectively, with 18 bases between them. The CDR3 runs to 15 residues. The CDR3 protein is CASRLLPRGGTEAFF. The CDR3 coding sequence is TGTGCCAGCAGACTACTACCCCGGGGCGGCACTGAAGCTTTCTTT.

This clonotype was counted between two and nine times. The rearrangement links TRBV20-1 to TRBJ2-1, with 8 bases lining up with TRBD2. The CDR3 has 14 amino acids. V gave up 4 bases and J gave up 6 bases; unmatched junction bases: 8. Germline CDR1 reads DFQATT; CDR2 reads SNEGSKA (reference sequence). DNA of the CDR3: TGCAGTGCTATCGGCGGGAGGCCCTCCAATGAGCAGTTCTTC. This sequence encodes CSAIGGRPSNEQFF.

This sequence joins TRBV7-8 and TRBJ2-7, with no clear D. Germline CDR1 SGHVS, CDR2 FQNEAQ. V lost 5 bases and J 3 bases, leaving 14 bases between the germline ends. CDR3 length: 14 amino acids. DNA of the CDR3: TGTGCCAGCAGCCCTAGGCGATATGGCTACGAGCAGTACTTC. Translating it yields CASSPRRYGYEQYF.